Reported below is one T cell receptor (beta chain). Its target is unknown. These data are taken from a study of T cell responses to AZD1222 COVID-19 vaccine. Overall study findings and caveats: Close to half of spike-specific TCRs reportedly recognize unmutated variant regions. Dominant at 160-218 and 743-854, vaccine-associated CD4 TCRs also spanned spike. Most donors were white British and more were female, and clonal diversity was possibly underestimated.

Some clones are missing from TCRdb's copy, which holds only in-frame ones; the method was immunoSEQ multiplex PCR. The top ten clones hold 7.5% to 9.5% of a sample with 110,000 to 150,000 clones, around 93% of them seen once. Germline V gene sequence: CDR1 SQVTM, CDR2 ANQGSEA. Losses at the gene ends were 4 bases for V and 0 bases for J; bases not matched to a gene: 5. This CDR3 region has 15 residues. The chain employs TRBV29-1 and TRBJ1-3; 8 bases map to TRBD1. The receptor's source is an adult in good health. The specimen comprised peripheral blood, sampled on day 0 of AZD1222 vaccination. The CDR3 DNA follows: TGCAGCGTTGGGACAGGGAGCAGCTCTGGAAACACCATATATTTT. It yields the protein CSVGTGSSSGNTIYF.